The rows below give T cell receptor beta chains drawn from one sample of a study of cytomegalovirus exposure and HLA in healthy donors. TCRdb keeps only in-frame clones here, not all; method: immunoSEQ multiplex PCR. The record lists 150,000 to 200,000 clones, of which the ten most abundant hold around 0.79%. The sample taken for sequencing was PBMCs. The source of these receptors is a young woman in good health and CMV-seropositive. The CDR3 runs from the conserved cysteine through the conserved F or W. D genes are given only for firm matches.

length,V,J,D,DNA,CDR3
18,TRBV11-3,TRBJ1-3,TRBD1,TGTGCCAGCAGCTTAGAAGGCCAGGGGGCCTTGTCTGGAAACACCATATATTTT,CASSLEGQGALSGNTIYF
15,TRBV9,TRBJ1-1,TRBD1,TGTGCCAGCAGCGTACATCCGGGACAGGGGACTGAAGCTTTCTTT,CASSVHPGQGTEAFF
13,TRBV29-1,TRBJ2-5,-,TGCAGCGTTGACCGGGACTTTTCGGAGACCCAGTACTTC,CSVDRDFSETQYF
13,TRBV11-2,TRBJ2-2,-,TGTGCCAGCAGCCGACTCCGCAGCGGGGAGCTGTTTTTT,CASSRLRSGELFF
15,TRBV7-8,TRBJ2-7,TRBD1,TGTGCCAGCAGCTTATCGGGACAGGGTTGGGGCGAGCAGTACTTC,CASSLSGQGWGEQYF
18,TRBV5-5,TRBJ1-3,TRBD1,TGTGCCAGCAGACCCCGGGACAGCACTTATTCCTCTGGAAACACCATATATTTT,CASRPRDSTYSSGNTIYF
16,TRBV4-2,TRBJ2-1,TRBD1,TGTGCCAGCAGCCATTCCGACAGGGCCGTCGGAAATGAGCAGTTCTTC,CASSHSDRAVGNEQFF
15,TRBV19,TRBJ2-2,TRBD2,TGTGCCAGTAGTTCCCGTAGCGGGACGGCCGGGGAGCTGTTTTTT,CASSSRSGTAGELFF
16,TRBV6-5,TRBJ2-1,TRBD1,TGTGCCAGCAGTTACTCCCCGGGACAGTGGCCCGGAGAGCAGTTCTTC,CASSYSPGQWPGEQFF
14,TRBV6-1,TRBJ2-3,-,TGTGCCAGCAAGGGGTGGGTAGACACAGATACGCAGTATTTT,CASKGWVDTDTQYF
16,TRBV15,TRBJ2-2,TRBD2,TGTGCCACCAGCCTACCGGCGGGAGGGTTGACCGGGGAGCTGTTTTTT,CATSLPAGGLTGELFF
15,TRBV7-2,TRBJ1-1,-,TGTGCCAGCAGCTTAGCGCCGCAGGGTTACACTGAAGCTTTCTTT,CASSLAPQGYTEAFF
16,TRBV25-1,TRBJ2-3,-,TGTGCCAGCAGTGAATATACGGGGAAAAGAACAGATACGCAGTATTTT,CASSEYTGKRTDTQYF
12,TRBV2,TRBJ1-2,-,TGTGCGTCGTGGGGCACCTTGAAAGGCTACACCTTC,CASWGTLKGYTF
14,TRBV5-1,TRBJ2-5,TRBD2,TGCGCCAGCAGCCCCGGGGGGGGCCAAGAGACCCAGTACTTC,CASSPGGGQETQYF
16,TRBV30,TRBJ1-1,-,TGTGCCTGGAGACCCGTGGGAGAGGAGATGAACACTGAAGCTTTCTTT,CAWRPVGEEMNTEAFF
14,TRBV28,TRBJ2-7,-,TGTGCCAGCAGTTTGGCAGGATCCTCCTACGAGCAGTACTTC,CASSLAGSSYEQYF
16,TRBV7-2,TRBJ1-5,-,TGTGCCAGCAGCTTTCGGGCGGGGTTCGGCAATCAGCCCCAGCATTTT,CASSFRAGFGNQPQHF
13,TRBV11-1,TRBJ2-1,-,TGTGCCAGCAGCTCACCCGTCAGGGATGAGCAGTTCTTC,CASSSPVRDEQFF
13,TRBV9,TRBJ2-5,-,TGTGCCAGCAGCGCGGACACCTGGGAGACCCAGTACTTC,CASSADTWETQYF
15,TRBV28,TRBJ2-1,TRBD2,TGTGCCAGCAGTTTCCCTAGCGGGAGGTTGAATGAGCAGTTCTTC,CASSFPSGRLNEQFF
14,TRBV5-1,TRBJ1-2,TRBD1,TGCGCCAGCAGCTTGGGACAGGGCTTTCTTGGCTACACCTTC,CASSLGQGFLGYTF
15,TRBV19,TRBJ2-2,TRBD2,TGTGCCAGTAGTAGCGGGAGGGCGGGCACCGGGGAGCTGTTTTTT,CASSSGRAGTGELFF
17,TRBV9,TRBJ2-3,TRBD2,TGTGCCAGCAGCGTAGGGTTAGCGGGAGGGTCGTCCGATACGCAGTATTTT,CASSVGLAGGSSDTQYF
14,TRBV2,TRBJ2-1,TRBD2,TGTGCCAGCAGCTCGGGCGGGGGGGCCGTTGAGCAGTTCTTC,CASSSGGGAVEQFF
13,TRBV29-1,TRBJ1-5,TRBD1,TGCAGCGCTGGGACAGGGCGGAATCAGCCCCAGCATTTT,CSAGTGRNQPQHF
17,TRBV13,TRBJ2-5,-,TGTGCCAGCAGCTTACTCCGAGCAGGGACAATCCAAGAGACCCAGTACTTC,CASSLLRAGTIQETQYF
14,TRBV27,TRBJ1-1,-,TGTGCCAGCAGTTTAATAGACAGGAACACTGAAGCTTTCTTT,CASSLIDRNTEAFF
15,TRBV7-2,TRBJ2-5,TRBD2,TGTGCCAGCAGCCGGACTAGCGGGATCTCGGAGACCCAGTACTTC,CASSRTSGISETQYF
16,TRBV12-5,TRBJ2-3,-,TGTGCTAGTGGACCCGGGACTTATTCTAGCACAGATACGCAGTATTTT,CASGPGTYSSTDTQYF
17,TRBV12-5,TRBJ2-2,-,TGTGCTAGTGGTTTGGGACAAGAGGGCAGTGTCACCGGGGAGCTGTTTTTT,CASGLGQEGSVTGELFF
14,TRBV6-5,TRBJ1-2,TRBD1,TGTGCCAGCCGATCCGGACAGGGAGGAAGGAGCTACACCTTC,CASRSGQGGRSYTF
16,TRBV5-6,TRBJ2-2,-,TGTGCCAGCAGCTTGTGGAGGGGCGTCAACACCGGGGAGCTGTTTTTT,CASSLWRGVNTGELFF
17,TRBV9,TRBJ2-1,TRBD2,TGTGCCAGCAGCGTAGGGGCTAGCGGGGCGGGGGACAATGAGCAGTTCTTC,CASSVGASGAGDNEQFF
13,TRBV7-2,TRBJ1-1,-,TGTGCCAGCAGCAGAGCCGTGAACACTGAAGCTTTCTTT,CASSRAVNTEAFF
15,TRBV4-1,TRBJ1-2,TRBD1,TGCGCCAGCAGCCGATCGGACAGGGTTGGGGTAGGCTACACCTTC,CASSRSDRVGVGYTF
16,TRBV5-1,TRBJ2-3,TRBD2,TGCGCCAGCAGCTTGGAAGGGACTAGCGGGGTACATACGCAGTATTTT,CASSLEGTSGVHTQYF
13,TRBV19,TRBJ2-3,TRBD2,TGTGCCAGTAGCGGGGGGGAGACAGATACGCAGTATTTT,CASSGGETDTQYF
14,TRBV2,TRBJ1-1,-,TGTGCCAGCAGAAATGGCCGTAGGGGCACTGAAGCTTTCTTT,CASRNGRRGTEAFF
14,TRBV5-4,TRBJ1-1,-,TGTGCCAGCAGCCTTTGGAGATCAGACACTGAAGCTTTCTTT,CASSLWRSDTEAFF
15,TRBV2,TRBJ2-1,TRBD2,TGTGCCAGCAGAGCCTTTGGGGGGGTGAACAATGAGCAGTTCTTC,CASRAFGGVNNEQFF
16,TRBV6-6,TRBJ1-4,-,TGTGCCAGCAGTTACACAATGACAGGACCTAATGAAAAACTGTTTTTT,CASSYTMTGPNEKLFF
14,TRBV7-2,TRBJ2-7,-,TGTGCCAGCAGCTTAGGCGCCTCCTCCTACGAGCAGTACTTC,CASSLGASSYEQYF
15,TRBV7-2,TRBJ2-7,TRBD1,TGTGCCAGCAGTGACGGGACAGGGGGCTCCTACGAGCAGTACTTC,CASSDGTGGSYEQYF
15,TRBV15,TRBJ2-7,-,TGTGCCACCAGCCCCGAATCGGACAGTTCCTACGAGCAGTACTTC,CATSPESDSSYEQYF
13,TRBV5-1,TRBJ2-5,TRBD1,TGCGCCAGCAGCTCTACGACAGGGCAGACCCAGTACTTC,CASSSTTGQTQYF
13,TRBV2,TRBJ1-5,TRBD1,TGTGCCAGCTCGGGACAGACCAATCAGCCCCAGCATTTT,CASSGQTNQPQHF
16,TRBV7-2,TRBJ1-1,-,TGTGCCAGCAGCTTAGTCCTCGGCGGTATGAACACTGAAGCTTTCTTT,CASSLVLGGMNTEAFF
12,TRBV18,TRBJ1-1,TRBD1,TGTGCCAGCTCGTCGGGACAGTTTGAAGCTTTCTTT,CASSSGQFEAFF
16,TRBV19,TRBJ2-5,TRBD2,TGTGCCAGTAGCACAGGGACTAGCGGGTACTGGGAGACCCAGTACTTC,CASSTGTSGYWETQYF
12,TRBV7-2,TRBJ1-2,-,TGTGCCCTCCGGGATCTTAACTATGGCTACACCTTC,CALRDLNYGYTF
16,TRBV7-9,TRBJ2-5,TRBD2,TGTGCCAGCAGCTCCCCGACTAGCGGGACCCAAGAGACCCAGTACTTC,CASSSPTSGTQETQYF
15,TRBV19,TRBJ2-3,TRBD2,TGTGCCAGTAGTATGGAGGGAGGGCCGACAGATACGCAGTATTTT,CASSMEGGPTDTQYF
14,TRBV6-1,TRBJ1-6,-,TGTGCCAGCAGTGAATGGCACAGTAATTCACCCCTCCACTTT,CASSEWHSNSPLHF
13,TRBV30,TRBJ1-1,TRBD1,TGTGCCCGGGGGACAGATCCCCGCACTGAAGCTTTCTTT,CARGTDPRTEAFF
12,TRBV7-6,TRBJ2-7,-,TGTGCCAGCAGCGCAGGGGCCTACGAGCAGTACTTC,CASSAGAYEQYF
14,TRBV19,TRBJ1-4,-,TGTGCCAGTAGTGCGGGGGCCTTGGGTGAAAAACTGTTTTTT,CASSAGALGEKLFF
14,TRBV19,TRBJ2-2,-,TGTGCCAGTAGCACAGTAGCGGACACCGGGGAGCTGTTTTTT,CASSTVADTGELFF
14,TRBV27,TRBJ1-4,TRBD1,TGTGCCAGCAGCGGGACAGGGCTTAATGAAAAACTGTTTTTT,CASSGTGLNEKLFF
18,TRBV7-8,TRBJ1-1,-,TGTGCCAGCAGCTTAGCACGGGGGAGGGGGGGGAAGGGGACTGAAGCTTTCTTT,CASSLARGRGGKGTEAFF